Here is one TCR beta chain with its context. The PCR contained 60 Vbeta and 13 Jbeta primers. Sequencing was performed with immunoSEQ multiplex PCR; in TCRdb, only in-frame clones are kept and a portion is missing. The sample includes about 160,000 clones, 75% to 85% of them seen just once. The sample belongs to a study of cytomegalovirus exposure and HLA in healthy donors. CDR3 length: 17 residues. V lost 4 bases and J 6 bases, leaving 23 bases between the germline ends. Germline V gives CDR1 ENHRY, CDR2 SYGVKD. The clonotype originates from a woman aged 45-65 years in good health and CMV-seronegative. The rearrangement uses TRBV10-3 and TRBJ2-3; D perhaps matches TRBD1 (6 bases). Sequenced material: PBMCs. CDR3 residues: CAISVLQGETLKDTQYF. CDR3 nucleotides: TGTGCCATCAGTGTTCTACAGGGCGAAACTTTAAAGGATACGCAGTATTTT.